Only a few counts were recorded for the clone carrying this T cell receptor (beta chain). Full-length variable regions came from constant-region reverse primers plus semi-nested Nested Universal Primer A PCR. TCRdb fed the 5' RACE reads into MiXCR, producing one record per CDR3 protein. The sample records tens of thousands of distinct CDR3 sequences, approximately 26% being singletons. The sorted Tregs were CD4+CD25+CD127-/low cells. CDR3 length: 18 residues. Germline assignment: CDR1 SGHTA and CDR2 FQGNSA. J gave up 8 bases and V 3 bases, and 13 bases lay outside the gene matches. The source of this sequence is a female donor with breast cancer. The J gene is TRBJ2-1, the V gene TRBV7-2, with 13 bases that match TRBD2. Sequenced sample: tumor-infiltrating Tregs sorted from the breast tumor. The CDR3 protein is CASSLFLRGTSGNYEQFF. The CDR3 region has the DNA TGTGCCAGCAGCTTGTTTCTACGGGGGACTAGCGGGAACTATGAGCAGTTCTTC.